This TCR beta chain was recovered during a study of T cell repertoires in cytomegalovirus infection. About the study: It was the public TCR beta signatures that indicated both CMV infection and matching HLA type.

Study findings and constraints: Cumulative public TCR beta family frequency identified carriers of CMV plus the relevant HLA. CMV-specific TCR beta clonotypes restricted by HLA-C were the ones dominating the ex vivo response.

TCRdb reprocessed the reads with MiXCR, giving one entry per CDR3 protein. The sample lists about 400,000 distinct CDR3 sequences; around 18% were seen once. This clonotype was found many times. Its antigen is not known. Trimming removed 0 bases from V and 0 bases from J, with 12 bases in between. CDR1 SGHVS and CDR2 FNYEAQ come from the germline V gene. The CDR3 runs 16 residues. Material: PBMCs. This TCR was sampled from a human donor in good health (CMV status not recorded). Some clones in this sample may be carry-over from other donors' samples. The chain uses TRBV7-6 and TRBJ2-7; D remains unclear. DNA of the CDR3: TGTGCCAGCAGCTTAGCCGCGGACGGAATCTCCTACGAGCAGTACTTC. Encoded protein: CASSLAADGISYEQYF.